The source of this T cell receptor (beta chain) is a study of OX40 agonist ivuxolimab in advanced cancers. Study overall: Patients were dosed with the agonistic anti-OX40 (CD134) antibody ivuxolimab. The study's findings and limits: Clones of CD4+ and CD8+ blood T cells grew by week 6 at doses of 0.1 to 3.0 mg/kg.

Details on this clone: Its antigen is unidentified.

Clones were sequenced by immunoSEQ multiplex PCR, and TCRdb holds only the in-frame ones, with some missing. The sample has approximately 60,000 clones, approximately 80% seen once; the top ten hold approximately 6.8%. This CDR3 contains 17 residues. V lost 7 bases to trimming and J lost 0 bases; unmatched junction nucleotides: 15. The germline gives CDR1 MNHEY, CDR2 SMNVEV (reference sequence). This rearrangement joins TRBV27 to TRBJ2-7, with TRBD2 identical over 7 bases. The clonotype comes from an adult with an advanced solid tumor such as melanoma, head and neck, liver or kidney cancer. The sample consisted of CD4+ or CD8+ T cells sorted from blood, taken in a trial of the OX40 agonist ivuxolimab. The CDR3 DNA reads TGTGCCAGCAAGCGGGACGGCCGATTATATAGCTCCTACGAGCAGTACTTC. Translating it yields CASKRDGRLYSSYEQYF.